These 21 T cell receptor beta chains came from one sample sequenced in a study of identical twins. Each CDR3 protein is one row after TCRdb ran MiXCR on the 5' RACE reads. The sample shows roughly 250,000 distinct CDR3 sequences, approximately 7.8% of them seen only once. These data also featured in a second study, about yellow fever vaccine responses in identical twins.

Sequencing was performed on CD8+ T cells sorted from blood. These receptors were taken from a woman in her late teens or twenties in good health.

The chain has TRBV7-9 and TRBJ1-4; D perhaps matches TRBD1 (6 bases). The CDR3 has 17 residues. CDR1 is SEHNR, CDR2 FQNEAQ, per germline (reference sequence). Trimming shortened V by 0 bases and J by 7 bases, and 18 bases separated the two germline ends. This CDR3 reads CASSLAESGAWGEKLFF. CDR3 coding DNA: TGTGCCAGCAGCTTAGCAGAATCGGGGGCCTGGGGTGAAAAACTGTTTTTT.

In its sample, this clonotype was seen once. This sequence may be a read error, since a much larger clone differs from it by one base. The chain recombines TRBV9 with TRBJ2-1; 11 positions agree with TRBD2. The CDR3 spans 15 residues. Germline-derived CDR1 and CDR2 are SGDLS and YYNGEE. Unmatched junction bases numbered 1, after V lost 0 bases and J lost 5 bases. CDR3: CASSVGLAGHNEQFF. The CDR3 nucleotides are TGTGCCAGCAGCGTAGGACTAGCGGGACACAATGAGCAGTTCTTC.

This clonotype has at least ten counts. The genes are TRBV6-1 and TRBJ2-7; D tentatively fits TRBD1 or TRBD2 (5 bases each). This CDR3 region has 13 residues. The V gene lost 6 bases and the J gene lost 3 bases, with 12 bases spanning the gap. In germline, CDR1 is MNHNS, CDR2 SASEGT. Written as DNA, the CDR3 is TGTGCCAGCAGAAGGGACGGAGACTACGAGCAGTACGTC. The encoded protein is CASRRDGDYEQYV.

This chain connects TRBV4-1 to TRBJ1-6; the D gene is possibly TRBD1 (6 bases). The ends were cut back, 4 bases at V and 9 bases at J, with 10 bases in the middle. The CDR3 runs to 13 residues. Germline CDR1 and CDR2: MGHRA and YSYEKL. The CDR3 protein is CASSLSQGSPLHF. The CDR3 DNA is TGCGCCAGCAGCCTATCACAGGGTTCACCCCTCCACTTT.

The CDR3 nucleotides are TGTGCCAGCAGCTTAGTTGGGGAGCCCGCCTACAATGAGCAGTTCTTC. Translation: CASSLVGEPAYNEQFF. V is TRBV7-8 and J is TRBJ2-1; possible D gene TRBD2, 5 bases. The CDR3 spans 16 residues. Between the trimmed V and J ends, which lost 1 base and 2 bases, there was a span of 12 bases. Germline V gene sequence: CDR1 SGHVS, CDR2 FQNEAQ.

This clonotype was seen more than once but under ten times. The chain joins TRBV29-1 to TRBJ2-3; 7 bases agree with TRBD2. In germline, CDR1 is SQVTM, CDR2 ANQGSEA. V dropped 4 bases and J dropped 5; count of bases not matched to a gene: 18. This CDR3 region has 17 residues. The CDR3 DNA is TGCAGCGTTGTTGACCCCAAAAGGGACTACCCCAAAGATACGCAGTATTTT. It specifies CSVVDPKRDYPKDTQYF.

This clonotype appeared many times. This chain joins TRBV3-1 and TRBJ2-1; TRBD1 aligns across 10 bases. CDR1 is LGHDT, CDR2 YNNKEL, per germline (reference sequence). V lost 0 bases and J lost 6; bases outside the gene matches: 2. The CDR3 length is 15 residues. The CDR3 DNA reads TGTGCCAGCAGCCAAGATCGGACAGGGGGCAATGAGCAGTTCTTC. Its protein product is CASSQDRTGGNEQFF.

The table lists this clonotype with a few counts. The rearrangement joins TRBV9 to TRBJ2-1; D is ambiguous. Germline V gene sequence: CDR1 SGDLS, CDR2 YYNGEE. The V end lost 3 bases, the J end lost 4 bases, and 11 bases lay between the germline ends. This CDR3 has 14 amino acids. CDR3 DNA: TGTGCCAGCAGCGGTGTGGGTGCTTACAATGAGCAGTTCTTC. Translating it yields CASSGVGAYNEQFF.

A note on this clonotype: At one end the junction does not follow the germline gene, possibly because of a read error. The CDR3 region is CASSPRRLVPNYGCTF. CDR3 DNA: TGTGCCAGCAGCCCACGGAGGTTGGTACCTAACTATGGCTGCACCTTC. This chain uses TRBV3-1 with TRBJ1-2; D gene uncertain. The CDR3 totals 16 residues. The germline gives CDR1 LGHDT, CDR2 YNNKEL (reference sequence).

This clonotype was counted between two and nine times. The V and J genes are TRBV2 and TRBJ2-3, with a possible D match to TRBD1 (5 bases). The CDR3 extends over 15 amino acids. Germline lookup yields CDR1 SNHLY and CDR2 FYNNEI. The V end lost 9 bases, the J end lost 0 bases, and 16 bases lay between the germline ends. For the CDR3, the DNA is TGTGCCAGTTACCACAGGCCCTCTAGCACAGATACGCAGTATTTT. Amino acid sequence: CASYHRPSSTDTQYF.

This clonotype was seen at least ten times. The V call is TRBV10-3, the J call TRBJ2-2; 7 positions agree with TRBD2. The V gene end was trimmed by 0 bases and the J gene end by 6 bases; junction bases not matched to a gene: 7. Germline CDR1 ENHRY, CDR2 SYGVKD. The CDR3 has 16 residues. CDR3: CAISESERDPSGELFF. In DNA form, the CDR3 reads TGTGCCATCAGTGAGTCAGAGCGGGACCCTTCCGGGGAGCTGTTTTTT.

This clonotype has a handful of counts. The CDR3 spells CASSYETSGLAKQYV. In nucleotides, the CDR3 is TGTGCCAGCAGTTACGAGACTAGCGGTTTAGCCAAGCAGTACGTC. The chain is built from TRBV6-5 and TRBJ2-7; 9 nucleotides line up with TRBD2. CDR3 size: 15 residues. Germline V gene lookup returns CDR1 MNHEY and CDR2 SVGAGI. V dropped 2 bases and J dropped 8; count of bases not matched to a gene: 10.

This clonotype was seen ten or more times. CDR3 residues: CSAPSGTGDTEAFF. CDR3 nucleotides: TGCAGTGCGCCTTCCGGCACGGGGGACACTGAAGCTTTCTTT. The chain has TRBV20-1 and TRBJ1-1; possibly TRBD1 for D (5 bases). There are 14 residues in the CDR3. Trimming stripped 6 bases from V and 3 bases from J, with 17 bases between. Germline V gene sequence: CDR1 DFQATT, CDR2 SNEGSKA (reference sequence).

CDR3 sequence (DNA): TGCGCCAGCAGCCAAGTTGTCGGAAGCTACAATGAGCAGTTCTTC. It translates to CASSQVVGSYNEQFF. This chain links TRBV4-1 with TRBJ2-1; D gene uncertain. The CDR3 loop spans 15 amino acids. Germline CDR1 MGHRA, CDR2 YSYEKL. Trimming shortened V by 1 base and J by 3 bases, and 10 bases separated the two germline ends.

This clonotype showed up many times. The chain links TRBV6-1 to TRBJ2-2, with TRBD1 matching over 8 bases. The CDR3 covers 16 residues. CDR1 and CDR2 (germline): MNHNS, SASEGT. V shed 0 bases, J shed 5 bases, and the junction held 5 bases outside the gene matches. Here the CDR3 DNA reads TGTGCCAGCAGTGAAGCACAGGGGGGATGGACCGGGGAGCTGTTTTTT. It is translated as CASSEAQGGWTGELFF.

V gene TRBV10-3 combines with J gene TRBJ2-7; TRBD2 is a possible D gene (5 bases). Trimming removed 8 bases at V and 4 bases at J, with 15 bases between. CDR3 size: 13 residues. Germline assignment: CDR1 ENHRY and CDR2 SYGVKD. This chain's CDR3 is CAIPREKNYEQYF. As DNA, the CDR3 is TGTGCCATCCCACGGGAAAAGAATTACGAGCAGTACTTC.

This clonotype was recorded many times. CDR3 in amino acids: CASSQVGAGAAYNEQFF. In DNA, the CDR3 is TGTGCCAGCAGCCAAGTTGGAGCGGGAGCTGCTTACAATGAGCAGTTCTTC. This chain connects TRBV4-2 to TRBJ2-1, with 8 bases that match TRBD2. CDR3 length: 17 residues. Trimming cost V 1 base and J 4 bases; bases outside gene matches: 9. Germline CDR1 and CDR2: LGHNA and YNFKEQ.

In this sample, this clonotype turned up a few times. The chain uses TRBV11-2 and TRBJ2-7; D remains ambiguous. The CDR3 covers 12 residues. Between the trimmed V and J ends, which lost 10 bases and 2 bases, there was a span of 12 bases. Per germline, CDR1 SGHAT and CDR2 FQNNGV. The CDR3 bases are TGTGCCACCCGAAAGTTTCCCTACGAGCAGTACTTC. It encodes CATRKFPYEQYF.

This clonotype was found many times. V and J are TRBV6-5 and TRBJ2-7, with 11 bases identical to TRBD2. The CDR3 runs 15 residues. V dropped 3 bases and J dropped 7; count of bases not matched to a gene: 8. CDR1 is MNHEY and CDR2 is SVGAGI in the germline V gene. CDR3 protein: CASSYPTGLAVEQYF. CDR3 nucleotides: TGTGCCAGCAGTTATCCCACGGGACTAGCGGTTGAGCAGTACTTC.

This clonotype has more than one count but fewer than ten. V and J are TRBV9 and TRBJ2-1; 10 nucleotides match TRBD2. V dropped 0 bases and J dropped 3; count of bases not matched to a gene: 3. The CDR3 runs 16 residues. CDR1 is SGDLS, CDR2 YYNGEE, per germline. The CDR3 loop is CASSVEASGSYNEQFF. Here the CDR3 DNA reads TGTGCCAGCAGCGTAGAAGCTAGCGGGAGCTACAATGAGCAGTTCTTC.

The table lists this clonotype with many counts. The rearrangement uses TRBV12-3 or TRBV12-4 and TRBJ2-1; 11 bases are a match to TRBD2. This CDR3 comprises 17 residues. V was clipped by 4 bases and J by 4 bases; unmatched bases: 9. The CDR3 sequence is CASSSPEGLADYNEQFF. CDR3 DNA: TGTGCCAGCAGTTCCCCCGAGGGACTAGCGGATTACAATGAGCAGTTCTTC.